The rows below give T cell receptor beta chains drawn from one sample of a study of blood T cell repertoires in COVID-19. Only in-frame clones appear in the TCRdb table, and some are missing; sequencing was by immunoSEQ multiplex PCR. Of about 270,000 clones listed, approximately 89% are singletons. The sequencing input was PBMCs or T cells enriched from blood (not recorded which). Receptors originate from a man aged 35-49 years who had been exposed to COVID-19. Both conserved end residues are trimmed from each CDR3.

J gene | V gene | CDR3 protein
TRBJ2-5 | TRBV27 | ASSFSAGVQETQY
TRBJ1-5 | TRBV6-5 | ASSRGQGVGQPQH
TRBJ2-5 | TRBV5-1 | ASSHPGQGLETQY
TRBJ2-7 | TRBV29-1 | SVVWTSTYEQY
TRBJ1-2 | TRBV19 | ASSRGNPGQQNYGYT
TRBJ2-1 | TRBV18 | ASSPPGMLAGENEQF
TRBJ2-1 | TRBV11-2 | ASRKEAYGRNEQF
TRBJ2-7 | TRBV7-8 | ASSPPSYEQY
TRBJ2-4 | TRBV5-1 | ASSPDNLAKNIQY
TRBJ2-7 | TRBV28 | ASSSWTSGAYEQY